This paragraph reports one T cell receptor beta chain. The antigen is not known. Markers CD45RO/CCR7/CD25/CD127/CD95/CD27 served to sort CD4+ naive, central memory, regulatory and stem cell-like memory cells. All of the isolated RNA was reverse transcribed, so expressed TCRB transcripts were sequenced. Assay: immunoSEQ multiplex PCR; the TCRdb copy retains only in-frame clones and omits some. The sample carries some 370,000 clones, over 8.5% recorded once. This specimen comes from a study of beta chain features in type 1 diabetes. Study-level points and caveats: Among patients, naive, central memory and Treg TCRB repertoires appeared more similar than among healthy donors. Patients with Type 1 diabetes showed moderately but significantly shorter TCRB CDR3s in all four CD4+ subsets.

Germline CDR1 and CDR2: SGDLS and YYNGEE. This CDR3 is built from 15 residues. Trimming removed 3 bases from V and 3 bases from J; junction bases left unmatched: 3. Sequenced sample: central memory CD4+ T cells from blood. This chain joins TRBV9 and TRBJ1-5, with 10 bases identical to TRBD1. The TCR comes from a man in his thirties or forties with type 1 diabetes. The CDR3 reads CASSETGGPNQPQHF. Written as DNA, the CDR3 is TGTGCCAGCAGCGAGACAGGGGGCCCCAATCAGCCCCAGCATTTT.